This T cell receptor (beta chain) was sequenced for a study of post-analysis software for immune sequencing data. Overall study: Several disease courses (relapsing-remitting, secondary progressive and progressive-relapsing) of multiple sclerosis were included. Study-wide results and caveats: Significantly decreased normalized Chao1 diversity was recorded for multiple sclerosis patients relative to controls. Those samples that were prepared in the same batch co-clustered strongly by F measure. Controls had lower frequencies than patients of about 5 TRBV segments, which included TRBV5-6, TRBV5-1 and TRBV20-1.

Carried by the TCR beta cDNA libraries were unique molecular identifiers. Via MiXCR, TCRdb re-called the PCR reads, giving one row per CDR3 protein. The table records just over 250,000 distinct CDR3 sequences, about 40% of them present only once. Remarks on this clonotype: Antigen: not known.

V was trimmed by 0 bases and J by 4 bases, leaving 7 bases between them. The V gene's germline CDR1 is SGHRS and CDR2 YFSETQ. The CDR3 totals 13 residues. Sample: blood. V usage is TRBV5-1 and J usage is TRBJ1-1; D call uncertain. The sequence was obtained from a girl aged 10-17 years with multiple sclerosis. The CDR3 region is CASSLAVSTEAFF. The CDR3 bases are TGCGCCAGCAGCTTGGCCGTGAGCACTGAAGCTTTCTTT.